These 17 T cell receptor beta chains were all obtained from the same sample, sequenced in a study of blood T cell repertoires in COVID-19. Assay: immunoSEQ multiplex PCR; the TCRdb copy retains only in-frame clones and omits some. The sample carries hundreds of thousands of clones, about 85% recorded once. The sequencing input was peripheral blood. Receptors were obtained from a woman aged 18-29 years who had recovered from COVID-19.

This clone was observed a single time. This chain uses TRBV6-6 with TRBJ1-1; D is unresolved. V was shortened by 6 bases and J by 4 bases, with 12 bases between the two germline ends. Germline CDR1 reads MNHNY; CDR2 reads SVGAGI (reference sequence). CDR3 length equals 13 residues. Written as DNA, the CDR3 is TGTGCCAGCAGCTTACCGGAGAGCACTGAAGCTTTCTTT. Protein: CASSLPESTEAFF.

This clone was observed a handful of times. The V and J genes are TRBV20-1 and TRBJ1-1; TRBD1 aligns across 9 bases. This CDR3 contains 11 residues. Germline CDR1 is DFQATT and CDR2 is SNEGSKA (reference sequence). The CDR3 is CRTGTGIEAFF. Here the CDR3 DNA reads TGCAGAACCGGGACAGGGATTGAAGCTTTCTTT.

The chain is built from TRBV25-1 and TRBJ2-3; TRBD1 aligns across 10 bases. The CDR3 consists of 17 residues. Germline V CDR1 and CDR2: MGHDK, SYGVNS. The V and J ends lost 4 bases and 3 bases, in that order; junction bases with no gene match: 10. The CDR3 sequence is CASSGLFPGQGTDTQYF. The CDR3 nucleotides are TGTGCCAGCAGTGGACTCTTCCCGGGACAGGGGACAGATACGCAGTATTTT.

The genes are TRBV30 and TRBJ1-1, with 7 positions matching TRBD1. The V and J ends lost 2 bases and 10 bases, in that order; junction bases with no gene match: 7. The germline CDR1 and CDR2 sequences are GTSNPN and SVGIG (reference sequence). The CDR3 has 12 amino acids. The CDR3 sequence is CAWSLTGTGAFF. The CDR3 DNA is TGTGCCTGGAGTTTGACAGGGACCGGAGCTTTCTTT.

This clone is a singleton in its sample. V is TRBV4-1 and J is TRBJ1-3; TRBD1 is a possible D gene (5 bases). The V gene lost 2 bases and the J gene lost 0 bases, with 8 bases spanning the gap. The CDR3 sequence is 15 residues long. Per germline, CDR1 MGHRA and CDR2 YSYEKL. CDR3: CASSQTGRSGNTIYF. CDR3 sequence (DNA): TGCGCCAGCAGCCAAACAGGCCGCTCTGGAAACACCATATATTTT.

V gene TRBV24-1 combines with J gene TRBJ2-7; 7 bases line up with TRBD2. V dropped 3 bases and J dropped 2; count of bases not matched to a gene: 9. The CDR3 is 16 amino acids. Germline V CDR1 and CDR2: KGHDR, SFDVKD. The CDR3 DNA follows: TGTGCCACCAGTGATAACTCCGGGACTATCCCCTACGAGCAGTACTTC. This encodes CATSDNSGTIPYEQYF.

The chain carries TRBV6-2 or TRBV6-3 and TRBJ1-5, with a possible D match to TRBD1 (6 bases). Germline CDR1 MNHEY, CDR2 SVGEGT. This CDR3 has 16 residues. V was clipped by 6 bases and J by 4 bases, with 19 bases between them. The CDR3 DNA is TGTGCCAGCAGCTCTGGGGGGGGCCAGCAGAATCAGCCCCAGCATTTT. It encodes CASSSGGGQQNQPQHF.

The V and J genes are TRBV27 and TRBJ2-6, with D perhaps TRBD2 (6 bases). Trimming removed 6 bases from V and 0 bases from J, with 15 bases in between. Germline lookup yields CDR1 MNHEY and CDR2 SMNVEV (reference sequence). This CDR3 has 17 amino acids. The DNA of the CDR3 is TGTGCCAGCAGCACCCGGGACTTTACCTCTGGGGCCAACGTCCTGACTTTC. It yields the protein CASSTRDFTSGANVLTF.

The chain joins TRBV4-3 to TRBJ1-1, with 7 bases matching TRBD1. The CDR3 is 15 residues long. V gave up 0 bases and J gave up 4 bases; unmatched junction bases: 5. Germline CDR1 is LGHNA and CDR2 is YSLEER. The CDR3 reads CASSQDWDSRTEAFF. For the CDR3, the DNA is TGCGCCAGCAGCCAAGACTGGGACAGTCGCACTGAAGCTTTCTTT.

V is TRBV12-3 or TRBV12-4 and J is TRBJ1-1; D unclear. V dropped 3 bases and J dropped 10 bases, with 12 bases sitting between them. The CDR3 totals 12 residues. The CDR3 region has the DNA TGTGCCAGCAGTTTCCCTATCGGGATAGCTTTCTTT. It yields the protein CASSFPIGIAFF.

This clone was seen once. V usage is TRBV18 and J usage is TRBJ1-2, with TRBD1 matching 7 bases. Germline loops: CDR1 KGHSH, CDR2 LQKENI. Unmatched junction bases numbered 4, after V lost 2 bases and J lost 4 bases. The CDR3 sequence is 14 residues long. The CDR3 here is CASSPAGQLYGYTF. In nucleotides, the CDR3 is TGTGCCAGCTCACCAGCGGGACAGCTCTATGGCTACACCTTC. Using reference TRBV18 and TRBJ1-2 for the parts outside the CDR3, the full variable domain is NAGVMQNPRHLVRRRGQEARLRCSPMKGHSHVYWYRQLPEEGLKFMVYLQKENIIDESGMPKERFSAEFPKEGPSILRIQQVVRGDSAAYFCASSPAGQLYGYTFGSGTRLTVV.

Of note for this clone: The same CDR3 arises from other DNA sequences in this sample as well. The chain has TRBV19 and TRBJ1-2; 7 bases are a match to TRBD1. CDR1 and CDR2 (germline): LNHDA, SQIVND (reference sequence). This CDR3 region has 12 residues. The J segment lost 5 bases and the V segment lost 3 bases, leaving 0 bases of the junction unmatched. The CDR3 protein is CASSMTGYGYTF. In nucleotides, the CDR3 is TGTGCCAGTAGTATGACAGGGTATGGCTACACCTTC. The full variable domain, in which reference TRBV19 and TRBJ1-2 provide the parts outside the CDR3, is DGGITQSPKYLFRKEGQNVTLSCEQNLNHDAMYWYRQDPGQGLRLIYYSQIVNDFQKGDIAEGYSVSREKKESFPLTVTSAQKNPTAFYLCASSMTGYGYTFGSGTRLTVV.

V usage is TRBV6-5 and J usage is TRBJ1-4; 9 nucleotides match TRBD1. The length of the CDR3 is 14 residues. V lost 8 bases, J lost 10 bases, and 11 bases stayed unmatched. The germline gives CDR1 MNHEY, CDR2 SVGAGI. CDR3 DNA: TGTGCCAGCTCCTGGACAGGGGAAGGCGGAAAACTGTTTTTT. This codes for CASSWTGEGGKLFF.

In its sample, this clone was seen once. J is TRBJ1-1 and V is TRBV4-1; unclear D gene. CDR1 is MGHRA, CDR2 YSYEKL, per germline. The CDR3 totals 15 residues. The germline V and J ends were trimmed by 4 bases and 1 base, with 13 bases remaining between them. Here the CDR3 reads CASSLKEVGNTEAFF. The CDR3 DNA reads as TGCGCCAGCAGCCTGAAAGAGGTAGGGAACACTGAAGCTTTCTTT.

This sequence joins TRBV5-1 and TRBJ1-2, with D possibly being TRBD1 (6 bases). This CDR3 spans 13 amino acids. V lost 1 base, J lost 8 bases, and 12 bases lay in between. CDR1 and CDR2 from the germline V gene are SGHRS and YFSETQ. For the CDR3, the DNA is TGCGCCAGCAGCTTGTCGCAGGGGAGAGGCTACACCTTC. Residues: CASSLSQGRGYTF.

The chain uses TRBV6-5 and TRBJ2-5; D is undetermined. Germline values: CDR1 MNHEY, CDR2 SVGAGI. The CDR3 contains 14 residues. Deletions cut 2 bases from V and 0 bases from J, with 7 bases between. The CDR3, as DNA: TGTGCCAGCAGTTACGTTTCATACCAAGAGACCCAGTACTTC. Protein: CASSYVSYQETQYF.

This chain joins TRBV7-9 and TRBJ2-1; 10 bases map to TRBD1. Trimming at V came to 5 bases and at J to 12 bases, leaving 19 bases not matched to a gene. This CDR3 region has 17 residues. Per the germline V gene, CDR1 is SEHNR and CDR2 is FQNEAQ (reference sequence). The CDR3 sequence: CASSPISGTGVRVRQFF. In DNA form, the CDR3 reads TGTGCCAGCAGCCCGATTTCCGGGACAGGGGTAAGAGTTCGGCAGTTCTTC.